Below are 25 T cell receptor beta chains sequenced from a single sample in a study of blood T cell repertoires in COVID-19. TCRdb's table, derived via immunoSEQ multiplex PCR, lists solely in-frame clones and lacks some. Seen here are approximately 150,000 clones, 82% observed once, and the top ten hold around a sixth. Sequenced sample: PBMCs or T cells enriched from blood (not recorded which). The receptors were gathered from a man between 60 and 75 years old who had recovered from COVID-19.

This chain joins TRBV9 and TRBJ2-2; TRBD1 is a possible D gene (6 bases). Trimming took 4 bases from V and 10 from J, leaving 11 bases between them. This CDR3 is 12 amino acids long. Germline lookup yields CDR1 SGDLS and CDR2 YYNGEE. CDR3 amino acids: CASSPTGTELFF. For the CDR3, the DNA is TGTGCCAGCAGCCCTACAGGGACGGAGCTGTTTTTT.

Here the CDR3 DNA reads TGTGCCAGCAGACCGAGACAGGGGTACGGAAAACTGTTTTTT. Translating gives CASRPRQGYGKLFF. The rearrangement joins TRBV28 to TRBJ1-4; 8 nucleotides match TRBD1. V lost 6 bases to trimming and J lost 10 bases; unmatched junction nucleotides: 10. This CDR3 has 14 amino acids. Germline CDR1 MDHEN, CDR2 SYDVKM. Based on the CDR3 plus reference TRBV28 and TRBJ1-4, the full variable domain is DVKVTQSSRYLVKRTGEKVFLECVQDMDHENMFWYRQDPGLGLRLIYFSYDVKMKEKGDIPEGYSVSREKKERFSLILESASTNQTSMYLCASRPRQGYGKLFFGSGTQLSVL.

The chain combines TRBV5-1 with TRBJ2-5; 11 nucleotides line up with TRBD2. The CDR3 is 15 amino acids. Unmatched junction bases numbered 8, after V lost 6 bases and J lost 4 bases. CDR1 and CDR2 from the germline V gene are SGHRS and YFSETQ. CDR3 sequence (DNA): TGCGCCAGCACCATTAGCGGGGGGGCCGGAGAGACCCAGTACTTC. Residues: CASTISGGAGETQYF.

This chain joins TRBV6-2 or TRBV6-3 and TRBJ1-2; 9 bases line up with TRBD1. Germline V lookup: CDR1 MNHEY, CDR2 SVGEGT. The CDR3 consists of 16 residues. Losses at the gene ends were 2 bases for V and 6 bases for J; bases not matched to a gene: 10. CDR3 in DNA: TGTGCCAGCAGTTACCATCGGGGGGACAGGGAACATGGCTACACCTTC. The encoded protein is CASSYHRGDREHGYTF.

This sequence joins TRBV11-1 and TRBJ2-1; D ambiguous. The CDR3 is 12 amino acids. Germline V gives CDR1 SGHAT, CDR2 FQDESV (reference sequence). The V and J ends lost 1 base and 5 bases respectively, with 3 bases between them. In DNA form, the CDR3 reads TGTGCCAGCAGCTTAGTAAACAATGAGCAGTTCTTC. It codes for CASSLVNNEQFF. Full variable domain (outside the CDR3, taken from reference TRBV11-1 and TRBJ2-1): EAEVAQSPRYKITEKSQAVAFWCDPISGHATLYWYRQILGQGPELLVQFQDESVVDDSQLPKDRFSAERLKGVDSTLKIQPAELGDSAMYLCASSLVNNEQFFGPGTRLTVL.

The V and J genes are TRBV7-9 and TRBJ1-3; D is ambiguous. The ends were cut back, 1 base at V and 4 bases at J, with 5 bases in the middle. CDR1 is SEHNR and CDR2 is FQNEAQ in the germline V gene (reference sequence). The CDR3 runs 13 residues. The chain's CDR3 is CASSLETGNTIYF. CDR3 DNA: TGTGCCAGCAGCTTAGAGACAGGAAACACCATATATTTT. The variable domain in full, completed from reference TRBV7-9 and TRBJ1-3, reads DTGVSQNPRHKITKRGQNVTFRCDPISEHNRLYWYRQTLGQGPEFLTYFQNEAQLEKSRLLSDRFSAERPKGSFSTLEIQRTEQGDSAMYLCASSLETGNTIYFGEGSWLTVV.

The chain couples TRBV28 to TRBJ1-5; tentatively, D is TRBD1 (6 bases). Germline V lookup: CDR1 MDHEN, CDR2 SYDVKM. V lost 1 base to trimming and J lost 3 bases, with 10 bases between them. The CDR3 is made up of 15 amino acids. The CDR3 loop reads CASSLSSGDNQPQHF. The CDR3 bases are TGTGCCAGCAGTTTATCATCAGGGGACAATCAGCCCCAGCATTTT.

This chain uses TRBV5-8 with TRBJ2-3; maybe TRBD2 (5 bases). Deletions cut 3 bases from V and 4 bases from J, with 15 bases between. Germline V gives CDR1 SGHTS, CDR2 YDEGEE. CDR3 length equals 15 residues. CDR3 loop: CASSSGIRGADTQYF. CDR3 DNA: TGTGCCAGCAGCTCCGGGATCAGAGGCGCAGATACGCAGTATTTT.

The V call is TRBV5-1, the J call TRBJ1-1; D might be TRBD1 (5 bases). Deletions cut 4 bases from V and 3 bases from J, with 10 bases between. This CDR3 contains 13 residues. The germline CDR1 and CDR2 sequences are SGHRS and YFSETQ. The CDR3 region has the DNA TGCGCCAGCAGCCCGTCGGGGGACACTGAAGCTTTCTTT. Its translation: CASSPSGDTEAFF. Variable domain in full (rest from reference TRBV5-1 and TRBJ1-1): KAGVTQTPRYLIKTRGQQVTLSCSPISGHRSVSWYQQTPGQGLQFLFEYFSETQRNKGNFPGRFSGRQFSNSRSEMNVSTLELGDSALYLCASSPSGDTEAFFGQGTRLTVV.

This rearrangement joins TRBV6-5 to TRBJ1-5; 10 nucleotides align to TRBD1. The CDR3 contains 14 residues. J lost 2 bases, V lost 6 bases, and 1 base had no gene match. Per the germline V gene, CDR1 is MNHEY and CDR2 is SVGAGI. The DNA of the CDR3 is TGTGCCAGCAGAGGGACAGGGGGCAATCAGCCCCAGCATTTT. Its translation: CASRGTGGNQPQHF.

This clone was observed a single time. The chain employs TRBV7-9 and TRBJ1-5, with D possibly matching TRBD1 (6 bases). Germline V CDR1 and CDR2: SEHNR, FQNEAQ (reference sequence). The CDR3 runs 17 residues. Trimming left V 0 bases short and J 6 bases short, with 18 bases between. The DNA of the CDR3 is TGTGCCAGCAGCTTAGCGGTTGGGGGCGGCAGTCTTCAGCCCCAGCATTTT. Translation: CASSLAVGGGSLQPQHF.

The V gene is TRBV28, the J gene TRBJ2-5; 7 bases match TRBD2. CDR3 length: 12 residues. V shed 5 bases and J 5 bases; nucleotides not matched to a gene: 2. Germline CDR1 reads MDHEN; CDR2 reads SYDVKM. The CDR3 loop reads CASSPGGETQYF. CDR3 DNA: TGTGCCAGCAGTCCGGGGGGTGAGACCCAGTACTTC.

The chain employs TRBV28 and TRBJ2-1; unclear D gene. CDR1 MDHEN and CDR2 SYDVKM come from the germline V gene. V dropped 6 bases and J dropped 7 bases, with 10 bases sitting between them. The CDR3 length is 12 residues. CDR3 coding DNA: TGTGCCAGCAGCCGGATGACAAATGAGCAGTTCTTC. Its translation is CASSRMTNEQFF.

This chain uses TRBV15 with TRBJ1-5; 7 nucleotides align to TRBD1. The CDR3 has 18 amino acids. The germline CDR1 and CDR2 sequences are LNHNV and YYDKDF (reference sequence). The junction had 11 bases not matched to a gene; V was cut back by 3 bases and J by 0 bases. This CDR3 is CATSRGTGTDLSNQPQHF. DNA for the CDR3: TGTGCCACCAGCAGGGGAACCGGGACAGACCTTAGCAATCAGCCCCAGCATTTT.

This clone was picked up one time. The chain employs TRBV25-1 and TRBJ2-7, with 10 nucleotides matching TRBD1. Germline V gives CDR1 MGHDK, CDR2 SYGVNS. The CDR3 spans 15 residues. V lost 4 bases and J lost 3; bases outside the gene matches: 6. The CDR3 protein is CASSAIGQGGYEQYF. The CDR3 region has the DNA TGTGCCAGCAGTGCAATAGGACAGGGGGGCTACGAGCAGTACTTC.

Turning to this clone: The sample carries other DNA sequences with the same CDR3. V gene TRBV5-4 combines with J gene TRBJ1-2; D possibly corresponds to TRBD1 (5 bases). Trimming took 0 bases from V and 5 from J, leaving 8 bases between them. The CDR3 extends over 13 amino acids. Germline CDR1 and CDR2: SGHNT and YYREEE (reference sequence). The CDR3 here is CASSLAGGYGYTF. DNA for the CDR3: TGTGCCAGCAGCTTGGCGGGGGGGTATGGCTACACCTTC.

V is TRBV5-4 and J is TRBJ2-2; TRBD2 aligns across 7 bases. Germline-derived CDR1 and CDR2 are SGHNT and YYREEE (reference sequence). V shed 3 bases, J shed 5 bases, and the junction held 10 bases outside the gene matches. The CDR3 covers 16 residues. The DNA of the CDR3 is TGTGCCAGCAGCTCGGTAGGGCTAGCGGATACCGGGGAGCTGTTTTTT. Translated: CASSSVGLADTGELFF.

The table lists this clone with a count of one. The V and J genes are TRBV5-8 and TRBJ2-7; D gene uncertain. The CDR3 sequence is 12 residues long. V was trimmed by 4 bases and J by 3 bases, leaving 8 bases between them. Per germline, CDR1 SGHTS and CDR2 YDEGEE. CDR3 loop: CASSPRLYEQYF. The DNA for the CDR3 is TGTGCCAGCAGCCCTCGACTCTACGAGCAGTACTTC.

The V and J genes are TRBV5-1 and TRBJ1-4, with 9 bases aligning to TRBD1. Unmatched junction bases numbered 6, after V lost 4 bases and J lost 5 bases. The CDR3 length is 15 residues. CDR1 is SGHRS, CDR2 YFSETQ, per germline. CDR3 amino acids: CASSPDRGGNEKLFF. CDR3 in DNA: TGCGCCAGCAGCCCCGACAGGGGGGGCAATGAAAAACTGTTTTTT.

In this sample, this clone turned up once. The chain uses TRBV3-1 (or the pseudogene TRBV3-2) and TRBJ2-7; TRBD1 agrees at 7 bases. The CDR3 runs to 12 residues. The ends lost 8 bases at V and 2 bases at J; junction bases unmatched: 3. Germline lookup yields CDR1 LGHDT and CDR2 YNNKEL (reference sequence). The CDR3 spells CASGDSTYEQYF. CDR3 DNA: TGTGCCAGCGGGGACAGTACCTACGAGCAGTACTTC.

The chain couples TRBV7-2 to TRBJ2-6; no reliable D call. This CDR3 region has 15 residues. CDR1 is SGHTA and CDR2 is FQGNSA in the germline V gene. V lost 1 base, J lost 0 bases, and 4 bases lay in between. CDR3: CASSLVHSGANVLTF. The CDR3 region has the DNA TGTGCCAGCAGCTTAGTACACTCTGGGGCCAACGTCCTGACTTTC.

This clone was detected once. This chain uses TRBV7-2 with TRBJ1-4, with TRBD1 identical over 7 bases. The CDR3 length is 17 residues. Germline V gene lookup returns CDR1 SGHTA and CDR2 FQGNSA. The V gene end was trimmed by 1 base and the J gene end by 5 bases; junction bases not matched to a gene: 10. The CDR3 loop reads CASSLVPPGTANEKLFF. The DNA for the CDR3 is TGTGCCAGCAGCTTAGTTCCACCCGGGACAGCAAATGAAAAACTGTTTTTT.

The V and J genes are TRBV24-1 and TRBJ2-1; D perhaps matches TRBD2 (6 bases). CDR3 length equals 17 residues. The V end lost 1 base, the J end lost 0 bases, and 12 bases lay between the germline ends. Germline loops: CDR1 KGHDR, CDR2 SFDVKD. CDR3 coding DNA: TGTGCCACCAGTGATTTTAGGGCGGGGAGCTCCTACAATGAGCAGTTCTTC. Its translation is CATSDFRAGSSYNEQFF.

V usage is TRBV11-2 and J usage is TRBJ2-7; D may be TRBD2 (6 bases). The germline gives CDR1 SGHAT, CDR2 FQNNGV. V lost 1 base and J lost 3, with 10 bases in between. This CDR3 is 14 amino acids long. The chain's CDR3 is CASSLARGIYEQYF. The CDR3 nucleotides are TGTGCCAGCAGCTTAGCACGGGGGATCTACGAGCAGTACTTC.

V is TRBV11-2 and J is TRBJ2-1; TRBD2 matches at 12 bases. This CDR3 comprises 18 residues. Germline V lookup: CDR1 SGHAT, CDR2 FQNNGV. J was trimmed by 1 base and V by 5 bases; bases with no gene match: 9. CDR3 DNA sequence: TGTGCCAGCAGCCCCAGGACTAGCGGGATCAGGTCCTACAATGAGCAGTTCTTC. Translated: CASSPRTSGIRSYNEQFF.